The present TCR beta chain was sequenced within a study of shared clonotypes between healthy human individuals. Study at large: Ranging from 18 to 49 in age, donors were two women and a few men.

Profiled with immunoSEQ multiplex PCR; TCRdb holds only in-frame clones, not every one. The table shows about 2 million clones, with roughly 94% occurring only once. This clone was picked up one time. The CDR3 sequence is 13 residues long. Germline CDR1 reads GTSNPN; CDR2 reads SVGIG (reference sequence). V was clipped by 1 base and J by 9 bases; unmatched bases: 3. The specimen sequenced was naive CD4+ T cells sorted from blood. Regarding subset: CD45RA+ positively selected. This chain links TRBV30 with TRBJ1-6, with 7 bases identical to TRBD1. This receptor was identified in a man between 18 and 35 years old in good health. CDR3 loop: CAWSGTGTSPLHF. The CDR3 bases are TGTGCCTGGAGTGGGACAGGAACTTCACCCCTCCACTTT.